The 20 T cell receptor beta chains reported below all come from one sample, sequenced in a study of T-cell memory formation after mild COVID-19. TCRdb passed the 5' RACE reads through MiXCR, listing each CDR3 protein once. The data hold approximately 290,000 distinct CDR3 sequences, with approximately 20% observed a single time. The sequenced sample consisted of PBMCs or a T cell subset sorted from them (not recorded which). Every receptor here comes from a man aged 18 to 30 who had mild COVID-19 (a few samples of this study predate the infection). Cell type and time point are not known.

The rearrangement links TRBV20-1 to TRBJ2-3, with TRBD2 as a possible D gene (7 bases). Germline lookup yields CDR1 DFQATT and CDR2 SNEGSKA (reference sequence). Trimming took off 2 bases at V and 2 bases at J, with 11 bases between the two ends. This CDR3 is 14 amino acids long. CDR3 sequence (DNA): TGCAGTGCTAGAAGGGGGGGGTCCACAGATACGCAGTATTTT. This encodes CSARRGGSTDTQYF.

This clonotype was recorded at least ten times. CDR3 coding DNA: TGTGCCAGCAGCTTGGTGGACAGATATGGCTACACCTTC. It is translated as CASSLVDRYGYTF. V gene TRBV5-5 combines with J gene TRBJ1-2, with D perhaps matching TRBD1 (6 bases). Trimming took 0 bases from V and 5 from J, leaving 8 bases between them. Germline V gene data show CDR1 as SGHKS and CDR2 as YYEKEE (reference sequence). The CDR3 has 13 residues.

The chain recombines TRBV4-1 with TRBJ1-1; 7 bases match TRBD1. Trimming took 6 bases from V and 4 from J; bases not matched to a gene: 8. The CDR3 sequence is 14 residues long. Germline V gene data show CDR1 as MGHRA and CDR2 as YSYEKL. Written as DNA, the CDR3 is TGCGCCAGCAGTCATACAGGGGTGGGCACTGAAGCTTTCTTT. It yields the protein CASSHTGVGTEAFF.

This clonotype has just a few counts. The CDR3: CASSLEGGGANTQYF. DNA for the CDR3: TGCGCCAGCAGCTTGGAGGGAGGGGGCGCGAATACGCAGTATTTT. J is TRBJ2-3 and V is TRBV5-1, with D perhaps TRBD1 or TRBD2 (7 bases each). The CDR3 sequence is 15 residues long. V was trimmed by 0 bases and J by 7 bases, leaving 15 bases between them. Germline V gene data show CDR1 as SGHRS and CDR2 as YFSETQ.

This clonotype was detected only a few times. This may stem from a read error, because a much larger clone lies one nucleotide away. CDR3 in DNA: TGTGCCAGCAGCATTGGGGACGGCTACTTCTATGGCTACACCTTC. Residues: CASSIGDGYFYGYTF. This chain joins TRBV3-1 and TRBJ1-2, with a weak D call TRBD1 (5 bases). CDR3 length equals 15 residues. Germline-derived CDR1 and CDR2 are LGHDT and YNNKEL (reference sequence). V gave up 5 bases and J gave up 4 bases, with 17 bases separating them.

This rearrangement joins TRBV6-6 to TRBJ1-5, with TRBD1 as a possible D gene (6 bases). V gave up 5 bases and J gave up 6 bases, with 17 bases separating them. CDR1 MNHNY and CDR2 SVGAGI come from the germline V gene (reference sequence). This CDR3 is built from 15 residues. Written as DNA, the CDR3 is TGTGCCAGCAGTCAAGGACAGCGCTCTGGTCAGCCCCAGCATTTT. Its translation is CASSQGQRSGQPQHF.

The gene calls are TRBV24-1 and TRBJ2-3; D not certain. V was cut by 3 bases and J by 2 bases, with 8 bases left in between. Germline assignment: CDR1 KGHDR and CDR2 SFDVKD. The CDR3 is 14 residues long. The CDR3 sequence is CATSDGANTDTQYF. DNA of the CDR3: TGTGCCACCAGTGATGGTGCCAACACAGATACGCAGTATTTT.

This clonotype was recorded many times. The chain links TRBV7-7 to TRBJ2-7, with 10 bases that match TRBD2. This CDR3 is 17 amino acids long. Germline V lookup: CDR1 SSHAT, CDR2 FNYEAQ (reference sequence). This CDR3 is CASSLARTSGGYREQYV. The CDR3 region has the DNA TGTGCTAGCAGCTTAGCTCGGACTAGCGGAGGGTATCGAGAGCAGTACGTC.

The sample holds a few counts of this clonotype. The rearrangement links TRBV5-1 to TRBJ2-7; weak D call: TRBD2 (5 bases). The V end lost 4 bases, the J end lost 0 bases, and 14 bases lay between the germline ends. Per the germline V gene, CDR1 is SGHRS and CDR2 is YFSETQ. The CDR3 is 15 residues long. The CDR3 DNA reads as TGCGCCAGCAGCCCCGAGAGGGAAAGCTCCTACGAGCAGTACTTC. This codes for CASSPERESSYEQYF.

In its sample, this clonotype was seen a few times. The genes are TRBV20-1 and TRBJ1-6, with TRBD1 matching over 7 bases. The CDR3 sequence is 14 residues long. V lost 6 bases and J lost 3; bases outside the gene matches: 5. CDR1 DFQATT and CDR2 SNEGSKA come from the germline V gene (reference sequence). The CDR3 DNA sequence: TGCAGTGCCGTACAGGGGCGCTATAATTCACCCCTCCACTTT. Translation gives CSAVQGRYNSPLHF.

CDR3 protein: CASSPGGLVAYNEQFF. The CDR3 DNA reads TGTGCCAGCAGCCCTGGGGGCCTAGTAGCCTACAATGAGCAGTTCTTC. The chain has TRBV7-2 and TRBJ2-1, with D tentatively TRBD1 (6 bases). This CDR3 is 16 amino acids long. Trimming stripped 5 bases from V and 2 bases from J, with 16 bases between. Germline CDR1 is SGHTA and CDR2 is FQGNSA.

The chain uses TRBV4-3 and TRBJ2-1, with 10 bases that match TRBD2. Germline CDR1 LGHNA, CDR2 YSLEER. The CDR3 is made up of 16 amino acids. V shed 0 bases, J shed 6 bases, and the junction held 5 bases outside the gene matches. CDR3 in DNA: TGCGCCAGCAGCCAAGATAACCAGCGGGGGGGCAATGAGCAGTTCTTC. As protein: CASSQDNQRGGNEQFF.

V gene TRBV7-8 combines with J gene TRBJ1-6; D is unclear. This CDR3 is 12 amino acids long. The germline gives CDR1 SGHVS, CDR2 FQNEAQ. V shed 5 bases and J shed 10 bases, with 9 bases lying between them. DNA of the CDR3: TGTGCCAGCAGCCCAAGGGTATCACCCCTCCACTTT. Translation: CASSPRVSPLHF.

This clonotype was counted only a few times. V is TRBV7-2 and J is TRBJ2-5, with D maybe TRBD2 (5 bases). Germline CDR1 SGHTA, CDR2 FQGNSA. The CDR3 runs to 16 residues. Trimming stripped 0 bases from V and 1 base from J, with 12 bases between. The CDR3 sequence: CASSLASASSQETQYF. The CDR3 nucleotides read TGTGCCAGCAGCTTAGCGTCAGCTAGCTCCCAAGAGACCCAGTACTTC.

V is TRBV11-2 and J is TRBJ2-3, with D uncertain. Germline CDR1 and CDR2: SGHAT and FQNNGV. CDR3 length: 14 amino acids. The V end was cut by 5 bases, the J end by 1 base, with 10 bases between. CDR3 protein: CASSPGAGTDTQYF. CDR3 nucleotides: TGTGCCAGCAGCCCCGGCGCGGGCACAGATACGCAGTATTTT.

V is TRBV24-1 and J is TRBJ2-1, with 8 positions matching TRBD2. The CDR3 runs to 16 residues. The germline gives CDR1 KGHDR, CDR2 SFDVKD. The ends lost 4 bases at V and 0 bases at J; junction bases unmatched: 4. CDR3 protein: CATSDPGGASYNEQFF. The CDR3 region has the DNA TGTGCCACCAGTGACCCCGGGGGGGCCTCCTACAATGAGCAGTTCTTC.

This clonotype was seen ten or more times. This chain connects TRBV5-1 to TRBJ2-3; weak D call: TRBD1 (5 bases). Between the trimmed V and J ends, which lost 2 bases and 0 bases, there was a span of 7 bases. The CDR3 is 14 amino acids. Per germline, CDR1 SGHRS and CDR2 YFSETQ. The CDR3: CASSFQGSTDTQYF. The CDR3, as DNA: TGCGCCAGCAGCTTCCAGGGAAGCACAGATACGCAGTATTTT.

This clonotype was observed at least ten times. V usage is TRBV7-6 and J usage is TRBJ2-1, with a possible D match to TRBD2 (6 bases). Between the trimmed V and J ends, which lost 1 base and 2 bases, there was a span of 15 bases. CDR3 length equals 17 residues. The V gene's germline CDR1 is SGHVS and CDR2 FNYEAQ. CDR3 nucleotides: TGTGCCAGCAGCTTAGTCGTCGGGACTTTTACCTACAATGAGCAGTTCTTC. Protein: CASSLVVGTFTYNEQFF.

V gene TRBV9 combines with J gene TRBJ2-2; D uncertain. The V end was cut by 0 bases, the J end by 5 bases, with 5 bases between. Per the germline V gene, CDR1 is SGDLS and CDR2 is YYNGEE. The CDR3 runs 13 residues. Here the CDR3 reads CASSVGRTGELFF. DNA for the CDR3: TGTGCCAGCAGCGTAGGTCGGACCGGGGAGCTGTTTTTT.

This clonotype turned up a few times. The V and J genes are TRBV7-9 and TRBJ1-1; 8 bases are a match to TRBD1. V shed 1 base, J shed 0 bases, and the junction held 4 bases outside the gene matches. The CDR3 sequence is 16 residues long. Germline values: CDR1 SEHNR, CDR2 FQNEAQ (reference sequence). Written as DNA, the CDR3 is TGTGCCAGCAGCTTAGTCGGACAGGGTGTGAACACTGAAGCTTTCTTT. Translation gives CASSLVGQGVNTEAFF.